These T cell receptor beta chains were read from a single sample in a study of T-cell reconstitution after alpha-beta-depleted transplantation in children. TCRdb ran MiXCR on the PCR reads and lists one entry per CDR3 protein. The table has 300,000 to 350,000 distinct CDR3 sequences, over 20% seen once. The sample consisted of PBMCs, mostly from graft donor cells, taken 180 days after TCRalphabeta/CD19-depleted stem cell transplant. The receptors were sampled from a male patient between 5 and 17 years old who had a stem cell transplant for acute lymphoblastic leukemia, so the T cells may come from the graft donor. CDR3s leave out the opening cysteine and the closing phenylalanine or tryptophan.

J gene,V gene,CDR3 protein
TRBJ2-7,TRBV7-7,ASSPGLAGVLPYEQY
TRBJ2-1,TRBV5-1,ASSLQPLSYNEQF
TRBJ2-7,TRBV5-1,ASSLGGRIYSYEQY
TRBJ2-5,TRBV12-3/TRBV12-4,ASSRRGRETQY
TRBJ1-1,TRBV7-3,ASRPGQGAEAF
TRBJ2-1,TRBV7-7,ASSLGGTGNEQF
TRBJ1-1,TRBV30,AWSVGTGSTEAF
TRBJ2-7,TRBV5-1,ASSLAPRIAYEQY
TRBJ1-1,TRBV20-1,SASRGLGTEAF
TRBJ2-7,TRBV20-1,AAGGASLYSYEQY
TRBJ1-5,TRBV20-1,SARDIQTGFSNQPQH
TRBJ2-1,TRBV20-1,SARDRLAGGHEQF
TRBJ1-1,TRBV5-1,ASSWGAMNTEAF
TRBJ2-1,TRBV9,ASSVDREYNEQF
TRBJ1-6,TRBV15,ATSRARGGNSSLH
TRBJ2-3,TRBV12-3/TRBV12-4,ASGGLRPDTQY
TRBJ2-5,TRBV25-1,ASSELGGLGTQY
TRBJ2-5,TRBV6-2/TRBV6-3,ASSWGLASETQY
TRBJ1-4,TRBV29-1,SVRRAALNEKLF
TRBJ2-3,TRBV19,ASSKTSGITDTQY
TRBJ2-7,TRBV5-1,ASSLQSLPREEQY
TRBJ2-5,TRBV12-3/TRBV12-4,ASSSSRGLETQY
TRBJ2-1,TRBV6-5,ASSYGQGEQF
TRBJ2-7,TRBV29-1,SVDAGADYEQY
TRBJ2-1,TRBV7-2,ASSFEYRGGAYNEQF
TRBJ2-7,TRBV25-1,ASSDPGDEQY
TRBJ2-7,TRBV9,ASSVGGVGGYYEQY
TRBJ1-3,TRBV29-1,SGGRGPDTIY
TRBJ2-3,TRBV29-1,SVVGQFTDTQY
TRBJ2-5,TRBV4-1,ASSSRYGIKH
TRBJ2-5,TRBV15,ATSRDLVAETQY
TRBJ1-2,TRBV20-1,SASGEDYGYT
TRBJ2-1,TRBV4-1,ASSRASGTSRYNEQF
TRBJ2-3,TRBV24-1,ATSPGQGTDTQY
TRBJ2-7,TRBV3-1,ASSQAMGLATYEQY
TRBJ1-2,TRBV29-1,SVEEAGTKGYT
TRBJ1-4,TRBV5-1,ASSLTGEFNEKLF
TRBJ2-1,TRBV24-1,ATSDPWTDNEQF
TRBJ1-4,TRBV25-1,ASSAFPRQPGNEKLF
TRBJ2-1,TRBV11-1,ASSRQGRREGPYNEQF
TRBJ1-1,TRBV4-1,ASSQDVGNTEAF